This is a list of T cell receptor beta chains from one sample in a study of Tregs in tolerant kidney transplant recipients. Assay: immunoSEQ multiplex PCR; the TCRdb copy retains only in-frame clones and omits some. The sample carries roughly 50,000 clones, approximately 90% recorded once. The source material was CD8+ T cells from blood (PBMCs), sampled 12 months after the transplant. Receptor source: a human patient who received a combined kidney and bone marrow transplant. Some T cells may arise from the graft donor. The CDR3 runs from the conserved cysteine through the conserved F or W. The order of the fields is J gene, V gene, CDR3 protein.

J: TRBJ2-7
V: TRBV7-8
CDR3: CASSSSGTGKNEQYF

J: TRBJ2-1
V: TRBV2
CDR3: CASRTNRGLGVPEQFF

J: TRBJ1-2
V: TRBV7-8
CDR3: CASSDGTGGFGYTF

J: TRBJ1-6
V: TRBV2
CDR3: CASQAGQGGSYNSPLHF

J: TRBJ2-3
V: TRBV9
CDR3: CASSLDLSGGTTDTQYF

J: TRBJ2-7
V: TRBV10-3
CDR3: CAISGRAYEQYF

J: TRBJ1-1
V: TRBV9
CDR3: CASSGNRVDEAFF

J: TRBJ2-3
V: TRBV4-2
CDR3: CASSKPTGRGDTQYF

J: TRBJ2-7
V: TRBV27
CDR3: CASSLETGNGYEQYF

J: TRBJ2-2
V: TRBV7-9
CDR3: CASRLAPGLNTGELFF

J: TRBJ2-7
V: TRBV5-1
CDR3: CASSLTRAYEQYF

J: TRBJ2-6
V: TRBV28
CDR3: CASSLDLRGANVLTF

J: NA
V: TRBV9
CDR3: CASSTLMGQGAYEQYF

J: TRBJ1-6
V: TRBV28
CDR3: CASSPPAHRSSYNSPLHF

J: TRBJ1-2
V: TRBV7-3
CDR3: CASSPTGGYTF

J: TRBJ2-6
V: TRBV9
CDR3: CASSVSSGVPSGANVLTF

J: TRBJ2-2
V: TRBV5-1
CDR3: CASSLLAGTNTGELFF

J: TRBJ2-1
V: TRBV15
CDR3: CATSIAGEVHNEQFF

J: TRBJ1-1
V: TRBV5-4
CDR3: CASGRQPEAFF

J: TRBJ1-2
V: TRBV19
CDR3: CATDGGGLNYGYTF

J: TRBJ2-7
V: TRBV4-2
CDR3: CASSQERDGTYEQYF

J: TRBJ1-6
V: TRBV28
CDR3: CASSLSRSSPLHF

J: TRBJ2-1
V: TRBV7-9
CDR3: CASSLGSPWTTVEQFF

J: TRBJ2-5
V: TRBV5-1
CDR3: CASSILGGQETQYF

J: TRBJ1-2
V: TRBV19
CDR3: CASSIGRGQRILGYTF

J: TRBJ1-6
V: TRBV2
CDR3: CASSDSHNNSPLHF

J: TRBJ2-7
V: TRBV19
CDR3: CASSIGTAYEQYF

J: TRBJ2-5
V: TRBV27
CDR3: CASSFRTGQETQYF

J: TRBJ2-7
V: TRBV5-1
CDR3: CASSLPTGETRRLEQYF

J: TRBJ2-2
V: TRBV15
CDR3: CATSRDRGATGELFF

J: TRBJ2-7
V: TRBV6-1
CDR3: CASSSSGGIYEQYF

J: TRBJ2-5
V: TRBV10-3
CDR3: CAISVTRTEAQYF

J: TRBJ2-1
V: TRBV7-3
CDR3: CASSSLGTSGTNEQFF

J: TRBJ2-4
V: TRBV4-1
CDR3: CASSQVEGGEAKNIQYF

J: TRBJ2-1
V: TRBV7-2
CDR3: CASSHLSGSDNGDEQFF

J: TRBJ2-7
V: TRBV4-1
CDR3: CASSLGPFYEQYF

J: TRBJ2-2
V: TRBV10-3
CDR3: CAISAGLAGVSGELFF

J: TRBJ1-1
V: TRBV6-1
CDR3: CASSRDEAFF

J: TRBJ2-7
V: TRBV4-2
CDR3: CASSQESGAMGDYEQYF

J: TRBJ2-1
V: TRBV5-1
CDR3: CASSLAGLGSNEQFF

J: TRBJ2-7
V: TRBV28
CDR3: CASSFPRTPYEQYF

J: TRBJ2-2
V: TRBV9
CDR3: CASSSPRGRVVTGELFF

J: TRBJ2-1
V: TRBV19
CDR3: CASSLSGSSYNEQFF

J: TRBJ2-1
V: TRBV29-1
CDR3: CSVEKTNEQFF

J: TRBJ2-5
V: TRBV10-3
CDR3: CAIRGTSGGLQETQYF

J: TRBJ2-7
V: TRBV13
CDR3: CASILAGEAAYEQYF

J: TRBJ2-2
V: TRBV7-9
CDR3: CASSSTQNGELFF

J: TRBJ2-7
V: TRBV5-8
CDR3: CASSRGDRVREQYF

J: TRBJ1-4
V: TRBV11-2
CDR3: CASSLGTTNEKLFF